Following are 2 T cell receptor beta chains from one sample sequenced in a study of cytomegalovirus exposure and HLA in healthy donors. This PCR relied on a set of 60 Vbeta primers and 13 Jbeta primers. Profiled with immunoSEQ multiplex PCR; TCRdb holds only in-frame clones, not every one. This repertoire shows 100,000 to 150,000 clones, approximately 71% found once; its top ten account for around 3%. The sequencing sample was made of PBMCs. The source of these receptors is a woman in her forties or fifties in good health and CMV-seronegative.

The sample holds a few counts of this clone. The junction shows a germline mismatch at one end, possibly a read error. The V gene is TRBV7-9, the J gene TRBJ2-1; tentative D call: TRBD2 (5 bases). The CDR3 runs to 14 residues. The V gene's germline CDR1 is SEHNR and CDR2 FQNEAQ (reference sequence). The DNA of the CDR3 is TGTTCCAGCAGCTTAGTGTTAGCGAACAATGAGCAGTTCTTC. It translates to CSSSLVLANNEQFF.

This chain joins TRBV5-8 and TRBJ2-7; no definite D call. CDR3 length: 14 residues. Per the germline V gene, CDR1 is SGHTS and CDR2 is YDEGEE. V lost 0 bases, J lost 0 bases, and 7 bases lay in between. CDR3 protein: CASSLEYSSYEQYF. As DNA, the CDR3 is TGTGCCAGCAGCTTGGAGTACAGCTCCTACGAGCAGTACTTC.